Following are 15 T cell receptor beta chains from one sample sequenced in a study of cytomegalovirus exposure and HLA in healthy donors. This table comes from immunoSEQ multiplex PCR, and its TCRdb copy is limited to in-frame clones, with some not included. The sample has a few hundred thousand clones; 80% to 90% are singletons. Sequencing was done on a sample of PBMCs. The receptors originated from a woman aged 18 to 35 in good health and CMV-seronegative.

At least ten counts were recorded for this clone. This chain joins TRBV29-1 and TRBJ2-2, with 8 bases identical to TRBD1. CDR3 length: 14 residues. Germline CDR1 is SQVTM and CDR2 is ANQGSEA. Germline trimming cut 5 bases from V and 4 bases from J; bases unmatched to any gene: 6. The CDR3 spells CSVLDRAFTGELFF. The CDR3 DNA reads TGCAGCGTTCTGGACAGGGCCTTCACCGGGGAGCTGTTTTTT.

The J gene is TRBJ1-4, the V gene TRBV29-1; perhaps TRBD1 as D (6 bases). V gave up 7 bases and J gave up 5 bases, with 11 bases separating them. The V gene's germline CDR1 is SQVTM and CDR2 ANQGSEA. This CDR3 spans 12 amino acids. The CDR3: CSGRGGNEKLFF. The CDR3 DNA sequence: TGCAGCGGGAGGGGGGGAAATGAAAAACTGTTTTTT.

This clone was detected only once. This chain connects TRBV18 to TRBJ1-1, with 7 bases that match TRBD1. Germline V gene lookup returns CDR1 KGHSH and CDR2 LQKENI. V trimming: 1 base; J trimming: 1 base; junction bases outside the gene matches: 3. This CDR3 is built from 15 residues. The CDR3 nucleotides are TGTGCCAGCTCACCACTAGGGGGCGAGAACACTGAAGCTTTCTTT. Protein: CASSPLGGENTEAFF.

The rearrangement joins TRBV15 to TRBJ2-5, with 10 bases that match TRBD2. Germline CDR1 reads LNHNV; CDR2 reads YYDKDF (reference sequence). This CDR3 comprises 16 residues. With V trimmed by 4 bases and J by 4 bases, 9 bases remained unmatched. The CDR3 DNA reads TGTGCCACCAGCACGGACGGGACTAGCGTTTTAGAGACCCAGTACTTC. It encodes CATSTDGTSVLETQYF.

The chain has TRBV10-3 and TRBJ2-5; perhaps TRBD2 as D (6 bases). This CDR3 has 16 residues. V was shortened by 1 base and J by 0 bases, with 12 bases between the two germline ends. CDR1 and CDR2 from the germline V gene are ENHRY and SYGVKD. The CDR3, as DNA: TGTGCCATCAGTGAGTTTTCGGGACTGAACCAAGAGACCCAGTACTTC. Encoded protein: CAISEFSGLNQETQYF.

The count of this clone is one. This rearrangement joins TRBV10-3 to TRBJ2-1; no firm D call. V gave up 4 bases and J gave up 8 bases, with 12 bases separating them. This CDR3 spans 13 amino acids. Germline assignment: CDR1 ENHRY and CDR2 SYGVKD. The DNA of the CDR3 is TGTGCCATCAGTGCTCTAGAGCCCCATGAGCAGTTCTTC. Encoded protein: CAISALEPHEQFF.

The chain employs TRBV6-1 and TRBJ1-1, with D perhaps TRBD1 (6 bases). This CDR3 contains 13 residues. V gave up 4 bases and J gave up 3 bases, with 9 bases separating them. Germline CDR1 reads MNHNS; CDR2 reads SASEGT. As DNA, the CDR3 is TGTGCCAGCAGTGCGGCAGGGGACACTGAAGCTTTCTTT. It is translated as CASSAAGDTEAFF.

J is TRBJ1-5 and V is TRBV7-8; no definite D call. The CDR3 totals 14 residues. The ends were cut back, 1 base at V and 3 bases at J, with 7 bases in the middle. Germline V lookup: CDR1 SGHVS, CDR2 FQNEAQ. The CDR3: CASSLGQYNQPQHF. The CDR3 nucleotides read TGTGCCAGCAGCTTAGGGCAGTACAATCAGCCCCAGCATTTT.

This chain uses TRBV27 with TRBJ2-5, with TRBD1 identical over 7 bases. Unmatched junction bases numbered 5, after V lost 2 bases and J lost 5 bases. Germline V lookup: CDR1 MNHEY, CDR2 SMNVEV (reference sequence). The CDR3 contains 14 residues. CDR3 sequence (DNA): TGTGCCAGCAGTTTAAGAGGGGGCCCTGAGACCCAGTACTTC. It specifies CASSLRGGPETQYF.

The gene calls are TRBV10-3 and TRBJ1-2; D uncertain. Trimming took 2 bases from V and 6 from J, leaving 7 bases between them. The CDR3 sequence is 12 residues long. CDR1 and CDR2 (germline): ENHRY, SYGVKD. CDR3 nucleotides: TGTGCCATCAGTGAGCCGGGAGATGGCTACACCTTC. Translated: CAISEPGDGYTF.

The rearrangement uses TRBV5-3 and TRBJ2-1; 8 bases agree with TRBD2. TRBV5-3 is sorted into the ORF group, with uncertain function. The CDR3 length is 15 residues. V dropped 2 bases and J dropped 10; count of bases not matched to a gene: 11. The DNA of the CDR3 is TGTGCCAGAAGCTTAACGGACGTTAGCGGGAAGGAGCAGTTCTTC. Protein product: CARSLTDVSGKEQFF.

The V gene is TRBV30, the J gene TRBJ2-1; 15 bases match TRBD2. With V trimmed by 0 bases and J by 3 bases, 6 bases remained unmatched. Per the germline V gene, CDR1 is GTSNPN and CDR2 is SVGIG (reference sequence). This CDR3 is built from 18 residues. CDR3 sequence: CAWSVRTSGRGDYNEQFF. CDR3 nucleotides: TGTGCCTGGAGTGTACGGACTAGCGGGAGGGGGGACTACAATGAGCAGTTCTTC.

V is TRBV7-8 and J is TRBJ1-4; 7 positions agree with TRBD1. CDR1 is SGHVS and CDR2 is FQNEAQ in the germline V gene. This CDR3 spans 15 amino acids. V shed 5 bases, J shed 6 bases, and the junction held 9 bases outside the gene matches. For the CDR3, the DNA is TGTGCCAGCAGCCCAGGGGGGCGAAGGGATGAAAAACTGTTTTTT. Its protein product is CASSPGGRRDEKLFF.

The V call is TRBV4-3, the J call TRBJ1-1, with TRBD1 identical over 7 bases. CDR3 length equals 16 residues. Per germline, CDR1 LGHNA and CDR2 YSLEER. Losses at the gene ends were 0 bases for V and 0 bases for J; bases not matched to a gene: 4. CDR3 DNA sequence: TGCGCCAGCAGCCAAGAAGAGACAGGGATGAACACTGAAGCTTTCTTT. Its protein is CASSQEETGMNTEAFF.

The chain is built from TRBV21-1 and TRBJ2-7; TRBD2, as called in the table, went unchecked against the DNA. TRBV21-1 is designated a pseudogene. The CDR3 sequence is 17 residues long. The CDR3 region has the DNA TGTGCCAGCAGCAAAATCGCGCTAGCGGGATCTTACTACGAGCAGTACTTC. This sequence encodes CASSKIALAGSYYEQYF.